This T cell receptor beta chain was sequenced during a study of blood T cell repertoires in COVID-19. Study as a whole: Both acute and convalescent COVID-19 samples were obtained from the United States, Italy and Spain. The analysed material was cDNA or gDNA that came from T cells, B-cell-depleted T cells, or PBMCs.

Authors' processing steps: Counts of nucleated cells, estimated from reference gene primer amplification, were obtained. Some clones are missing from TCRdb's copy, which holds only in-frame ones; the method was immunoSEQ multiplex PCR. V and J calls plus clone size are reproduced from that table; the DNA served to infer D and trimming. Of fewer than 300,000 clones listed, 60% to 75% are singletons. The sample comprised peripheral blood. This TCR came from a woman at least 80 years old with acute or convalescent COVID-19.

The CDR3 bases are TGTGCCAGCAGCCAACAGGGGCCGGGTGAAAAACTGTTTTTT. Translating gives CASSQQGPGEKLFF. This chain connects TRBV14 to TRBJ1-4, with D perhaps matching TRBD1 (6 bases). The CDR3 has 14 residues. The V gene lost 2 bases and the J gene lost 7 bases, with 11 bases spanning the gap. Germline CDR1 is SGHDN and CDR2 is FVKESK.